This TCR beta chain emerged from a study of shared clonotypes between healthy human individuals. Findings and limits, study-wide: The four-donor shared clonotypes exceeded non-shared clonotypes in generation probability, with non-shared ones scoring lower. Sorted-subset sequencing was shown by rarefaction to be incomplete despite large depth. The study drew on few donors, limiting represented genetic and exposure-history diversity.

In the case of this clone: Its target is not known.

Only in-frame clones appear in the TCRdb table, and some are missing; sequencing was by immunoSEQ multiplex PCR. The sample lists roughly 760,000 clones; approximately 79% were seen once. The V and J ends lost 2 bases and 8 bases respectively, with 10 bases between them. Germline CDR1 is MGHRA and CDR2 is YSYEKL. The CDR3 consists of 13 residues. The sequence derives from a woman aged 25 to 39 in good health. The rearrangement uses TRBV4-1 and TRBJ1-5; no clear D gene. Sequencing input: memory CD4+ T cells sorted from blood. The sample's subset: CD45RA-negative fraction. CDR3 amino acids: CASSQLREKPQHF. Here the CDR3 DNA reads TGCGCCAGCAGCCAACTAAGGGAAAAGCCCCAGCATTTT.